The rows below give T cell receptor beta chains drawn from one sample of a study of blood T cell repertoires in COVID-19. Clones were sequenced by immunoSEQ multiplex PCR, and TCRdb holds only the in-frame ones, with some missing. The sample has around 200,000 clones; 70% to 90% are singletons. The sequenced material came from peripheral blood. The receptors originated from a human donor with active or convalescent COVID-19. The donor label of this sample is uncertain. The CDR3 runs from the conserved cysteine through the conserved F or W.

V: TRBV19
J: TRBJ1-5
CDR3: CASTERDRGYQPQHF

V: TRBV30
J: TRBJ2-5
CDR3: CAWSAHISETQYF

V: TRBV28
J: TRBJ2-2
CDR3: CASSLQGVTGELFF

V: TRBV19
J: TRBJ1-2
CDR3: CASTERTGAYYGYTF

V: TRBV7-2
J: TRBJ1-2
CDR3: CASSPPPANYGYTF

V: TRBV18
J: TRBJ2-2
CDR3: CASSPTQRVEITGELFF

V: TRBV7-9
J: TRBJ1-4
CDR3: CASSFGQAWKLFF

V: TRBV6-5
J: TRBJ2-2
CDR3: CASKGGRLAGELFF

V: TRBV7-2
J: TRBJ2-3
CDR3: CASSFLADTQYF

V: TRBV2
J: TRBJ2-5
CDR3: CASSKDWKETQYF

V: TRBV12-5
J: TRBJ2-5
CDR3: CASAAGGTETQYF

V: TRBV18
J: TRBJ2-1
CDR3: CASSPDRGTSGREQFF

V: TRBV9
J: TRBJ2-3
CDR3: CASSVDNGRTQSTDTQYF

V: TRBV5-4
J: TRBJ2-7
CDR3: CASSLSGTGDYEQYF